This T cell receptor beta chain appears in the sequencing data of a study of identical twins. This CDR3 is built from 13 residues. V was clipped by 3 bases and J by 7 bases; unmatched bases: 5. Germline V gene sequence: CDR1 SQVTM, CDR2 ANQGSEA. Addition of a universal primer site occurred through template switching, and cDNA carried unique molecular identifiers. MiXCR, run by TCRdb on the 5' RACE reads, gives a single entry per CDR3 protein. The profile shows about 730,000 distinct CDR3 sequences, about 20% of them singletons. The table lists this clonotype with a few counts. These data also formed part of another study, on T cells expressing NK-cell markers.

V gene TRBV29-1 combines with J gene TRBJ2-1; 8 nucleotides line up with TRBD1. Sequencing used PBMCs. The TCR originated in a woman under 30 in good health. This CDR3 is CSVESGQANEQFF. In DNA, the CDR3 is TGCAGCGTTGAGTCGGGACAGGCGAATGAGCAGTTCTTC.